The 2 T cell receptor beta chains listed next were all sequenced from one sample in a study of shared clonotypes between healthy human individuals. Cells designated naive CD8 were CD45RO-negative and were positively selected for CCR7, with terminally differentiated effector memory CD45RA+ cells excluded. Using immunoSEQ multiplex PCR, the repertoire was profiled, and TCRdb retains in-frame clones only, with some absent. Among about 1.9 million clones listed, 90% to 95% were seen once. The sample was naive CD8+ T cells from PBMCs. These receptor sequences come from a man in his late teens or twenties in good health. Some clones in this sample may be carry-over from other donors' samples.

V is TRBV13 and J is TRBJ2-3, with D possibly TRBD2 on 6 matching bases. The V and J ends lost 2 bases and 4 bases respectively, with 16 bases between them. Germline V gene data show CDR1 as PRHDT and CDR2 as FYEKMQ (reference sequence). The CDR3 contains 16 residues. Here the CDR3 reads CASSLRDSVGPDTQYF. The CDR3, as DNA: TGTGCCAGCAGCTTACGGGACTCCGTTGGGCCAGATACGCAGTATTTT.

V gene TRBV15 combines with J gene TRBJ1-4; 8 bases match TRBD1. V lost 3 bases, J lost 4 bases, and 4 bases stayed unmatched. The CDR3 loop spans 15 amino acids. Germline V CDR1 and CDR2: LNHNV, YYDKDF (reference sequence). The CDR3: CATSSYRGGNEKLFF. The CDR3 DNA follows: TGTGCCACCAGCAGTTACAGGGGGGGTAATGAAAAACTGTTTTTT.